These 21 T cell receptor beta chains share one sample of origin, sequenced in a study of blood T cell repertoires in COVID-19. Method: immunoSEQ multiplex PCR; TCRdb's copy keeps in-frame clones and lacks some. This sample has about 240,000 clones; about four fifths occur once, and the top ten carry 7.5% to 8%. The specimen sequenced was peripheral blood. The source is a woman at least 80 years old with COVID-19, enrolled during active disease.

The V call is TRBV3-1 (or the pseudogene TRBV3-2), the J call TRBJ2-7; 7 nucleotides align to TRBD2. The CDR3 totals 14 residues. CDR1 is LGHDT, CDR2 YNNKEL, per germline (reference sequence). The ends lost 8 bases at V and 3 bases at J; junction bases unmatched: 10. Written as DNA, the CDR3 is TGTGCCAGCCCCCCTAGCGGAAGTCACTACGAGCAGTACTTC. Translating it yields CASPPSGSHYEQYF.

V gene TRBV6-2 or TRBV6-3 combines with J gene TRBJ1-2; D remains ambiguous. Trimming shortened V by 2 bases and J by 2 bases, and 9 bases separated the two germline ends. The CDR3 contains 14 residues. CDR1 and CDR2 (germline): MNHEY, SVGEGT. The CDR3 spells CASSYVSSNYGYTF. The CDR3 coding sequence is TGTGCCAGCAGTTACGTCAGTTCGAACTATGGCTACACCTTC.

The rearrangement uses TRBV28 and TRBJ1-1; no definite D call. Looked up from germline, CDR1 is MDHEN and CDR2 is SYDVKM. V gave up 6 bases and J gave up 7 bases, with 24 bases separating them. CDR3 length: 16 amino acids. As DNA, the CDR3 is TGTGCCAGCAGGAGCTATTTCAGCCTTGAGGGATTTGAAGCTTTCTTT. This translates into CASRSYFSLEGFEAFF. Drawing the rest from reference TRBV28 and TRBJ1-1, the complete variable domain is DVKVTQSSRYLVKRTGEKVFLECVQDMDHENMFWYRQDPGLGLRLIYFSYDVKMKEKGDIPEGYSVSREKKERFSLILESASTNQTSMYLCASRSYFSLEGFEAFFGQGTRLTVV.

The rearrangement joins TRBV28 to TRBJ2-7; TRBD1 agrees at 11 bases. The CDR3 loop spans 12 amino acids. V gave up 5 bases and J gave up 12 bases; unmatched junction bases: 6. Germline assignment: CDR1 MDHEN and CDR2 SYDVKM. DNA for the CDR3: TGTGCCAGCAGTCCTAGGACAGGGGGCATGTACTTC. Its protein product is CASSPRTGGMYF.

V is TRBV5-5 and J is TRBJ1-1, with 7 nucleotides matching TRBD1. Germline V gives CDR1 SGHKS, CDR2 YYEKEE (reference sequence). This CDR3 has 15 amino acids. V shed 1 base, J shed 4 bases, and the junction held 7 bases outside the gene matches. CDR3 nucleotides: TGTGCCAGCAGCTTGTTGACAGGGAGTCCCACTGAAGCTTTCTTT. This translates into CASSLLTGSPTEAFF.

This chain links TRBV7-8 with TRBJ2-1; TRBD2 is a possible D gene (5 bases). Trimming removed 4 bases from V and 4 bases from J, with 14 bases in between. Germline lookup yields CDR1 SGHVS and CDR2 FQNEAQ. There are 15 residues in the CDR3. The CDR3 loop is CASSSDGLGYNEQFF. The CDR3, as DNA: TGTGCCAGCAGCTCGGACGGACTGGGGTACAATGAGCAGTTCTTC.

The chain combines TRBV2 with TRBJ1-1, with 7 bases fitting TRBD1. The CDR3 loop spans 15 amino acids. The V and J ends lost 2 bases and 6 bases, in that order; junction bases with no gene match: 9. The germline V gene encodes CDR1 SNHLY and CDR2 FYNNEI. CDR3 sequence: CASSENVQGISEAFF. The DNA for the CDR3 is TGTGCCAGCAGTGAAAACGTACAGGGGATCTCTGAAGCTTTCTTT.

The chain employs TRBV2 and TRBJ1-4, with no clear D. This CDR3 contains 15 residues. Trimming removed 7 bases at V and 0 bases at J, with 12 bases between. Germline V gene lookup returns CDR1 SNHLY and CDR2 FYNNEI. The CDR3 loop reads CASTVRLATNEKLFF. The CDR3, as DNA: TGTGCCAGCACGGTCAGGCTTGCAACTAATGAAAAACTGTTTTTT.

The CDR3 sequence: CASSLGSWNQPQHF. The CDR3 nucleotides are TGTGCCAGCAGTTTAGGGAGCTGGAATCAGCCCCAGCATTTT. The chain joins TRBV5-6 to TRBJ1-5; D uncertain. The V end was cut by 5 bases, the J end by 4 bases, with 13 bases between. In germline, CDR1 is SGHDT, CDR2 YYEEEE. CDR3 length: 14 amino acids.

The chain is built from TRBV7-9 and TRBJ1-4, with a weak D call TRBD1 (5 bases). Germline lookup yields CDR1 SEHNR and CDR2 FQNEAQ (reference sequence). The CDR3 has 15 residues. The V and J ends lost 3 bases and 8 bases respectively, with 16 bases between them. The CDR3 bases are TGTGCCAGCAGCTTTACAGGTACAGGTGGAGAAAAACTGTTTTTT. Protein: CASSFTGTGGEKLFF.

The V and J genes are TRBV19 and TRBJ1-1, with D possibly being TRBD1 (6 bases). The V and J ends lost 4 bases and 7 bases respectively, with 10 bases between them. Germline V gene data show CDR1 as LNHDA and CDR2 as SQIVND (reference sequence). CDR3 length equals 12 residues. For the CDR3, the DNA is TGTGCCAGTAGTAGGACAGCGTTTGAAGCTTTCTTT. Its translation: CASSRTAFEAFF.

The J gene is TRBJ1-2, the V gene TRBV18; 7 bases are shared with TRBD1. CDR1 and CDR2 (germline): KGHSH, LQKENI. This CDR3 has 14 residues. After removal of 8 bases from V and 8 bases from J, the junction contained 14 bases not matched to a gene. CDR3 DNA: TGTGCCAGCGCCCCTTTGAGACAGGGATCCGGCTACACCTTC. Protein sequence: CASAPLRQGSGYTF. The entire variable domain, with the rest obtained from reference TRBV18 and TRBJ1-2, is as follows: NAGVMQNPRHLVRRRGQEARLRCSPMKGHSHVYWYRQLPEEGLKFMVYLQKENIIDESGMPKERFSAEFPKEGPSILRIQQVVRGDSAAYFCASAPLRQGSGYTFGSGTRLTVV.

The J gene is TRBJ1-2, the V gene TRBV6-5; no firm D call. Between the trimmed V and J ends, which lost 5 bases and 2 bases, there was a span of 15 bases. Germline lookup yields CDR1 MNHEY and CDR2 SVGAGI. The CDR3 spans 15 residues. CDR3 region: CASSTSRGRNYGYTF. The CDR3 nucleotides read TGTGCCAGCAGTACCTCCCGGGGTAGGAACTATGGCTACACCTTC.

The chain recombines TRBV3-1 (or the pseudogene TRBV3-2) with TRBJ1-1; D is ambiguous. The CDR3 extends over 14 amino acids. Trimming cost V 3 bases and J 0 bases, with 8 bases left between them. Germline V gene lookup returns CDR1 LGHDT and CDR2 YNNKEL (reference sequence). The CDR3 DNA reads as TGTGCCAGCAGCCAGCACAGCCTGAACACTGAAGCTTTCTTT. This encodes CASSQHSLNTEAFF.

The gene calls are TRBV29-1 and TRBJ1-1; weak D call: TRBD1 (5 bases). V was shortened by 3 bases and J by 3 bases, with 17 bases between the two germline ends. Germline V CDR1 and CDR2: SQVTM, ANQGSEA. This CDR3 has 15 amino acids. DNA of the CDR3: TGCAGCGTTGACCCCACGGGGGTGGAGGACACTGAAGCTTTCTTT. It specifies CSVDPTGVEDTEAFF.

Only one count was recorded for this clone. The genes are TRBV19 and TRBJ2-1; 9 bases map to TRBD1. The germline V gene has CDR1 LNHDA and CDR2 SQIVND (reference sequence). The ends lost 2 bases at V and 4 bases at J; junction bases unmatched: 6. The CDR3 loop spans 16 amino acids. The CDR3 bases are TGTGCCAGTAGTATAAGTGGGACAGGGCCTTACAATGAGCAGTTCTTC. Encoded protein: CASSISGTGPYNEQFF.

J is TRBJ1-1 and V is TRBV15; D unresolved. CDR3 length equals 12 residues. Germline V lookup: CDR1 LNHNV, CDR2 YYDKDF (reference sequence). Trimming pared 0 bases from V and 11 bases from J, leaving 10 bases between. The DNA for the CDR3 is TGTGCCACCAGCAGAGATAAGTTTCGGGCTTTCTTT. Translating gives CATSRDKFRAFF.

The chain joins TRBV30 to TRBJ1-1, with D perhaps TRBD1 (5 bases). CDR1 GTSNPN and CDR2 SVGIG come from the germline V gene (reference sequence). Trimming cost V 3 bases and J 4 bases, with 15 bases left between them. The CDR3 is made up of 14 amino acids. The CDR3 DNA is TGTGCCTGGAGGGGAAGACAGAGGAGCACTGAAGCTTTCTTT. Translated, it gives CAWRGRQRSTEAFF. The whole variable domain, remainder taken from reference TRBV30 and TRBJ1-1, is SQTIHQWPATLVQPVGSPLSLECTVEGTSNPNLYWYRQAAGRGLQLLFYSVGIGQISSEVPQNLSASRPQDRQFILSSKKLLLSDSGFYLCAWRGRQRSTEAFFGQGTRLTVV.

This chain links TRBV30 with TRBJ2-3; D gene uncertain. CDR3 length: 14 amino acids. Germline V lookup: CDR1 GTSNPN, CDR2 SVGIG (reference sequence). Trimming removed 1 base from V and 2 bases from J, with 10 bases in between. As DNA, the CDR3 is TGTGCCTGGAGTGGGGCGAGACCCACAGATACGCAGTATTTT. Its protein is CAWSGARPTDTQYF.

The rearrangement joins TRBV7-6 to TRBJ1-5; 7 bases match TRBD1. The CDR3 totals 14 residues. Unmatched junction bases numbered 7, after V lost 6 bases and J lost 5 bases. Germline V gives CDR1 SGHVS, CDR2 FNYEAQ. DNA for the CDR3: TGTGCCAGCAGTAGACAGGGTTTCGATCAGCCCCAGCATTTT. Residues: CASSRQGFDQPQHF.

The rearrangement uses TRBV19 and TRBJ1-2; maybe TRBD1 (6 bases). Trimming shortened V by 5 bases and J by 7 bases, and 23 bases separated the two germline ends. CDR1 and CDR2 from the germline V gene are LNHDA and SQIVND (reference sequence). The CDR3 contains 16 residues. CDR3 region: CASSVSGQTGTLGYTF. The CDR3 DNA reads as TGTGCCAGTAGTGTGTCAGGACAAACAGGGACCCTTGGCTACACCTTC.